This T cell receptor (beta chain) was documented in a study of high-grade serous ovarian cancer treatment subgroups. The wider study: On average, roughly 14,000 reads and roughly 7,000 unique TCR beta rearrangements were obtained per sample.

Produced via immunoSEQ multiplex PCR; TCRdb's table is partial and in-frame only. The sample lists about 5,700 clones; around 66% were seen once. Tumor tissue was taken before any definitive surgery or chemotherapy was given. This clonotype was sampled from a human donor with high-grade serous ovarian cancer. What was sequenced was tumor tissue.

CDR3 sequence (DNA): TGTGCCAGCAGCCAGCCAAGGGAGTTAAACATTCAGTACTTC. Translated, it gives CASSQPRELNIQYF. The chain carries TRBV14 and TRBJ2-4, with D possibly TRBD2 on 5 matching bases. Germline V gives CDR1 SGHDN, CDR2 FVKESK. The V end was cut by 3 bases, the J end by 6 bases, with 12 bases between. This CDR3 is 14 amino acids long.